The clone carrying this T cell receptor (beta chain) was seen more than once but under ten times. Antigen unknown. The J segment lost 5 bases and the V segment lost 4 bases, leaving 5 bases of the junction unmatched. The CDR3 sequence is 13 residues long. Germline CDR1 reads ENHRY; CDR2 reads SYGVKD. The data originate from a study of T cell repertoires in cytomegalovirus infection. Study background: Shared public TCR beta signatures pointed to both CMV infection and a matching HLA type. Study findings and constraints: CMV-specific HLA-C-restricted TCR beta clonotypes dominated the ex vivo response. Cumulative public TCR beta family frequency identified CMV carriers with the relevant HLA.

TCRdb redid the calling of the reads with MiXCR, one entry per CDR3 protein. The table has approximately 490,000 distinct CDR3 sequences, 10% to 12% seen once; the top ten hold 10%. Sequences were obtained from PBMCs. The origin of this receptor is a human donor in good health (CMV status not recorded). Some clones in this sample may be carry-over from other donors' samples. The chain has TRBV10-3 and TRBJ2-7; 7 bases align to TRBD1. The CDR3, as DNA: TGTGCCATCAGTGGCGGACAGGACCACGAGCAGTACTTC. This gives the protein CAISGGQDHEQYF.